This TCR beta chain derives from a study of human T cells and chemical hapten exposure. Library construction involved attaching unique molecular identifiers to individual cDNA molecules, which allowed quantitative, reproducible TCR counting. TCRdb analysed the reads with MiXCR anew, one entry per CDR3 protein. The sample includes about 120,000 distinct CDR3 sequences, approximately 9.3% of them seen just once. This clonotype occurred once. After removal of 2 bases from V and 5 bases from J, the junction contained 7 bases not matched to a gene. Germline V gives CDR1 PRHDT, CDR2 FYEKMQ (reference sequence). CDR3 length equals 16 residues. The total RNA was obtained from whole blood that was not fractionated.

The rearrangement uses TRBV13 and TRBJ2-3; 10 positions agree with TRBD2. Sequencing input: whole blood. This TCR was sampled from a human donor in good health. Some clones in this sample may be carry-over from other donors' samples. The CDR3 region is CASSLWASGGKDTQYF. In DNA form, the CDR3 reads TGTGCCAGCAGCTTATGGGCTAGCGGGGGAAAAGATACGCAGTATTTT. The variable domain in full, completed from reference TRBV13 and TRBJ2-3, reads AAGVIQSPRHLIKEKRETATLKCYPIPRHDTVYWYQQGPGQDPQFLISFYEKMQSDKGSIPDRFSAQQFSDYHSELNMSSLELGDSALYFCASSLWASGGKDTQYFGPGTRLTVL.